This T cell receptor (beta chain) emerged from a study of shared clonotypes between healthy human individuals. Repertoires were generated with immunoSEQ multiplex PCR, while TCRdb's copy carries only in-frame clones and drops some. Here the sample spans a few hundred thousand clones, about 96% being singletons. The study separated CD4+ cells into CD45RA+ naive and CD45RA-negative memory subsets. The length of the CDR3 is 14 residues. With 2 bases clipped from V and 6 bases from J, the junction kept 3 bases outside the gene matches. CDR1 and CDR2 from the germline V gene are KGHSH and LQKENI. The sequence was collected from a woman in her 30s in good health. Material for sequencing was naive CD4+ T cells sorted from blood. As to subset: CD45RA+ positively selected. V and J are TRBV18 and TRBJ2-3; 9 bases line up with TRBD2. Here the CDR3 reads CASSPRLAGDTQYF. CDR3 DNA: TGTGCCAGCTCACCAAGGCTAGCGGGGGATACGCAGTATTTT.